The entry that follows covers one T cell receptor (beta chain) sequence. What it binds is not known. Each CDR3 protein is one row after TCRdb ran MiXCR on the reads. Here the sample spans around 140,000 distinct CDR3 sequences, more than 25% being singletons. The sample originates from a study of T cell repertoires in cytomegalovirus infection. Whole-study context: The study used recently identified HLA-C-restricted and well-studied HLA-B-restricted CMV epitopes. The public TCR beta signatures pointed to both CMV infection and matching HLA type. Whole-study results and caveats: Individuals carrying CMV plus the relevant HLA were identified by cumulative frequency of public TCR beta families. Clonotypes of TCR beta that were HLA-C-restricted and CMV-specific dominated the ex vivo response.

Trimming removed 1 base at V and 3 bases at J, with 13 bases between. From germline, CDR1 is SGHTA and CDR2 FQGNSA. The length of the CDR3 is 15 residues. The chain joins TRBV7-2 to TRBJ2-7; D call uncertain. This TCR derives from a human donor in good health (CMV status not recorded). Some clones in this sample may be carry-over from other donors' samples. The material was CD8+ T cells from cultured PBMCs, obtained from culture after CMV antigen stimulation. The CDR3 loop reads CASSLDPAGFYEQYF. The CDR3 coding sequence is TGTGCCAGCAGCTTAGACCCAGCAGGATTCTACGAGCAGTACTTC.